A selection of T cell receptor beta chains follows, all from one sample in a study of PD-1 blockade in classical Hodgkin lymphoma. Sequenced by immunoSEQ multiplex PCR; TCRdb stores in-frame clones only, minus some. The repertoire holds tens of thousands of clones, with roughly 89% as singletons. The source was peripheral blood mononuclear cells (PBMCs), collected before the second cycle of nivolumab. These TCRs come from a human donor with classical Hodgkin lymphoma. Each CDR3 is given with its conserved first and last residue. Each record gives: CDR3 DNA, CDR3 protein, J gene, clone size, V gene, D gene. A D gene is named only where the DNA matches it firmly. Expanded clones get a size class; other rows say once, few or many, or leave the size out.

TGTGCCAGCAGCTTAGGGAGCTCCTATAATTCACCCCTCCACTTT,CASSLGSSYNSPLHF,TRBJ1-6,.,TRBV7-2,.
TGTGCCAGCACCATAGGGGGTTTTGGGGATACGCAGTATTTT,CASTIGGFGDTQYF,TRBJ2-3,.,TRBV27,.
TGTGCCAGTAGTATGGGGGGAGGACGATACAATGAGCAGTTCTTC,CASSMGGGRYNEQFF,TRBJ2-1,once,TRBV19,.
TGCGCCAGCAGCTCGGGGGTCGGGACTAGCGGGACCAGCTCCTACAATGAGCAGTTCTTC,CASSSGVGTSGTSSYNEQFF,TRBJ2-1,.,TRBV5-1,TRBD2
TGTGCCAGCAGCCCCCGGGACAGGGTCTACGAGCAGTACTTC,CASSPRDRVYEQYF,TRBJ2-7,.,TRBV7-9,TRBD1
TGCAGCGTTGAAGCAAGCAGGCGCGAGCAGTACTTC,CSVEASRREQYF,TRBJ2-7,.,TRBV29-1,.
TGTGCCACCAGCAGAGTAGGGGGACTAGCGGGGACAGATACGCAGTATTTT,CATSRVGGLAGTDTQYF,TRBJ2-3,.,TRBV15,TRBD2
TGTGCCAGCAGCCGAACCGCTTATAGCAATCAGCCCCAGCATTTT,CASSRTAYSNQPQHF,TRBJ1-5,.,TRBV7-8,.
TGTGCCAGTAGTAAACTAGCGGGAGCGGTCAATGAGCAGTTCTTC,CASSKLAGAVNEQFF,TRBJ2-1,.,TRBV19,TRBD2
TGTGCCAGCAAGGGAACTAGCGGGAACTACGAGCAGTACTTC,CASKGTSGNYEQYF,TRBJ2-7,.,TRBV6-1,TRBD2
TGTGCCAGCATTGAGGTAGAGACCCAGTACTTC,CASIEVETQYF,TRBJ2-5,.,TRBV2,.
TGTGCCAGCAGTTTGGGCGGGGGGGAACTCTACGAGCAGTACTTC,CASSLGGGELYEQYF,TRBJ2-7,once,TRBV28,TRBD2
TGTGCCAGCAGTTTAATCGGACAGCCATACTACGAGCAGTACTTC,CASSLIGQPYYEQYF,TRBJ2-7,.,TRBV28,.
TGCGCCAGCAGCCTCCAGGGTTGGACCCAGTACTTC,CASSLQGWTQYF,TRBJ2-5,.,TRBV5-1,.
TGTGCCAGCAGCTTAGTTTTCGGGACAGGGGGCTACGAGCAGTACTTC,CASSLVFGTGGYEQYF,TRBJ2-7,.,TRBV11-2,TRBD1
TGTGCCAGCAGCTTCACGGGTGCTAACTATGGCTACACCTTC,CASSFTGANYGYTF,TRBJ1-2,.,TRBV11-2,.
TGCAGCGTTGTGGGGACTAAAGCAGAGACCCAGTACTTC,CSVVGTKAETQYF,TRBJ2-5,.,TRBV29-1,TRBD2
TGTGCCAGCAGCGGGACAGGGGGCAATCAGCCCCAGCATTTT,CASSGTGGNQPQHF,TRBJ1-5,.,TRBV7-8,TRBD1
TGTGCCAGCAGCCAATGGACTAGCGGGGGGGGATACAATGAGCAGTTCTTC,CASSQWTSGGGYNEQFF,TRBJ2-1,.,TRBV4-2,TRBD2
TGTGCCAGCAGTGAGGATACCGGAGGGGCAACCTACGAGCAGTACTTC,CASSEDTGGATYEQYF,TRBJ2-7,medium-sized,TRBV2,.
TGTGCCAGCTCTTCGACAGAAAACACCGGGGAGCTGTTTTTT,CASSSTENTGELFF,TRBJ2-2,.,TRBV2,.
TGTGCCAGTAGTATAGGACGGGGGAGCTCCTACGAGCAGTACTTC,CASSIGRGSSYEQYF,TRBJ2-7,.,TRBV19,.
TGTGCCAGCAGCGGGATCAATCAGCCCCAGCATTTT,CASSGINQPQHF,TRBJ1-5,once,TRBV5-6,.
TGCAGCCCGAGGCAAGAGACCCAGTACTTC,CSPRQETQYF,TRBJ2-5,.,TRBV20-1,.
TGTGCCAGCAGTTTGGGGACGGGGGGGCTTAAATCCTACGAGCAGTACTTC,CASSLGTGGLKSYEQYF,TRBJ2-7,few,TRBV28,TRBD2
TGTGCCAGCAGATGCGGGACTAGCCCCTCCAATGAGCAGTTCTTC,CASRCGTSPSNEQFF,TRBJ2-1,.,TRBV7-9,TRBD2
TGTGCCAGTAAGGCCGGTAACTATGGCTACACCTTC,CASKAGNYGYTF,TRBJ1-2,.,TRBV19,.
TGTGCCAGCAGCGGGAGGACGGGGGTTGCCTACAATGAGCAGTTCTTC,CASSGRTGVAYNEQFF,TRBJ2-1,.,TRBV13,.
TGTGCCTGGAGTGGTGGGTCGCTATCGTCCTACGAGCAGTACTTC,CAWSGGSLSSYEQYF,TRBJ2-7,once,TRBV30,.
TGCGCCAGCAGCTTGCATGAAGCAGTGGCAGGAAGTGAGCAGTTCTTC,CASSLHEAVAGSEQFF,TRBJ2-1,.,TRBV5-1,.
TGTGCCAGTAGTCCATTGTCCGGGACTAGCGGGAGCACAGATACGCAGTATTTT,CASSPLSGTSGSTDTQYF,TRBJ2-3,.,TRBV19,TRBD2
TGTGCCAGCAGATCAGACGACAGGGCTAATGAAAAACTGTTTTTT,CASRSDDRANEKLFF,TRBJ1-4,.,TRBV6-5,TRBD1
TGTGCCATCAGTGAGTCGAGGGGGAGCTCCTACAATGAGCAGTTCTTC,CAISESRGSSYNEQFF,TRBJ2-1,.,TRBV10-3,.
TGTGCCAGCAGCGTAACAGGGACTAGCGTTTACTACGAGCAGTACTTC,CASSVTGTSVYYEQYF,TRBJ2-7,.,TRBV9,TRBD2
TGTGCCAGCAGTGCCGGGAGTAATAGGAATGAGCAGTTCTTC,CASSAGSNRNEQFF,TRBJ2-1,.,TRBV25-1,.
TGCAGTGCTAGTCGGGGAGTTGAGCAGTTCTTC,CSASRGVEQFF,TRBJ2-1,.,TRBV20-1,.
TGTGCCAGCAGCTTAAAGGCTAGCGGGAGGGCCGGTGAGACCCAGTACTTC,CASSLKASGRAGETQYF,TRBJ2-5,few,TRBV7-9,TRBD2
TGCGCCAGCAGCTTGTGGGGGGACAGGCAGAACACTGAAGCTTTCTTT,CASSLWGDRQNTEAFF,TRBJ1-1,.,TRBV5-1,TRBD1
TGCAGCGTTGGAGGAACCACTTCGGGCGAGCAGTACTTC,CSVGGTTSGEQYF,TRBJ2-7,.,TRBV29-1,.
TGTGCCAGCGGCCTTGACAGGAGCTCCTACAATGAGCAGTTCTTC,CASGLDRSSYNEQFF,TRBJ2-1,many,TRBV27,.
TGTGCCAGCAGTTTATCGGTTAGCGGGAGTGTAGATACGCAGTATTTT,CASSLSVSGSVDTQYF,TRBJ2-3,once,TRBV28,TRBD2
TGTGCCAGCAGCCAAGATGATCGACCTTCCTACAATGAGCAGTTCTTC,CASSQDDRPSYNEQFF,TRBJ2-1,.,TRBV4-2,.